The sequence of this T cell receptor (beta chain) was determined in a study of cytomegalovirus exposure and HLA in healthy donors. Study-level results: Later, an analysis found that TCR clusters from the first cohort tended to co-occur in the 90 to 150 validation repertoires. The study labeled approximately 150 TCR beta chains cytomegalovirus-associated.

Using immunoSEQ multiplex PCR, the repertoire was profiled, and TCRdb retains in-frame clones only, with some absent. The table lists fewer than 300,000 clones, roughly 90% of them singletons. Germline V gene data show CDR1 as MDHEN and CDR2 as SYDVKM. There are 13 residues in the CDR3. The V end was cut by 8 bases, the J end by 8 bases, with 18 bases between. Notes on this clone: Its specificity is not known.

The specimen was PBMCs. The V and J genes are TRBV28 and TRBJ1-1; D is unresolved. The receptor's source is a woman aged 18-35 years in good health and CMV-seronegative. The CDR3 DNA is TGTGCCAGCCGTAGCCAGAGCTCTTTAGAAGCTTTCTTT. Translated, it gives CASRSQSSLEAFF.